Listed here are 25 T cell receptor beta chains from one sample, sequenced in a study of neurological immune-mediated disorders. TCRdb analysed the 5' RACE reads with MiXCR anew, one entry per CDR3 protein. The sample includes around 28,000 distinct CDR3 sequences, more than 6.5% seen only once; the top ten take about 9%. Sequencing was carried out using PBMCs. The receptors derive from a woman in her fifties or sixties in good health.

This clonotype was counted ten times or more. The chain joins TRBV28 to TRBJ2-2; D uncertain. The CDR3 length is 18 residues. Germline CDR1 and CDR2: MDHEN and SYDVKM. V shed 5 bases and J shed 0 bases, with 19 bases lying between them. This CDR3 reads CASSQNLGVLANTGELFF. In nucleotides, the CDR3 is TGTGCCAGCAGTCAGAATCTAGGAGTTCTCGCGAACACCGGGGAGCTGTTTTTT. Together with reference TRBV28 and TRBJ2-2, the CDR3 gives the full variable domain: DVKVTQSSRYLVKRTGEKVFLECVQDMDHENMFWYRQDPGLGLRLIYFSYDVKMKEKGDIPEGYSVSREKKERFSLILESASTNQTSMYLCASSQNLGVLANTGELFFGEGSRLTVL.

The table lists this clonotype with many counts. This chain joins TRBV20-1 and TRBJ2-7; D may correspond to TRBD1 or TRBD2 (5 bases each). Germline CDR1 is DFQATT and CDR2 is SNEGSKA (reference sequence). With 3 bases removed from V and 2 bases from J, the gap between germline ends came to 8 bases. The CDR3 is made up of 12 amino acids. The CDR3 DNA reads TGCAGTGCTAGGCAGGGAGCCTACGAGCAGTACTTC. Translating gives CSARQGAYEQYF.

This clonotype was seen many times. The CDR3 coding sequence is TGTGCCAGCAGCCAAGATGCTCGGACTAGCGCTAACAATGAGCAGTTCTTC. Amino acid sequence: CASSQDARTSANNEQFF. The chain recombines TRBV4-2 with TRBJ2-1, with TRBD2 matching 9 bases. This CDR3 is 17 amino acids long. The V gene end was trimmed by 0 bases and the J gene end by 5 bases; junction bases not matched to a gene: 8. Germline CDR1 is LGHNA and CDR2 is YNFKEQ.

The genes are TRBV20-1 and TRBJ2-3; 10 bases are a match to TRBD1. Germline trimming cut 5 bases from V and 6 bases from J; bases unmatched to any gene: 11. Germline-derived CDR1 and CDR2 are DFQATT and SNEGSKA (reference sequence). The CDR3 is 15 residues long. In DNA form, the CDR3 reads TGCAGTGCTTGGACAGGGGGGGGGCCAGGGGATACGCAGTATTTT. This translates into CSAWTGGGPGDTQYF.

Ten or more counts support this clonotype. This sequence joins TRBV9 and TRBJ2-7; D perhaps matches TRBD2 (5 bases). Trimming shortened V by 4 bases and J by 5 bases, and 19 bases separated the two germline ends. The CDR3 covers 15 residues. The germline CDR1 and CDR2 sequences are SGDLS and YYNGEE. The CDR3, as DNA: TGTGCCAGCAGCCCCCGGGGTACGCGTTGGGACGAGCAGTACTTC. Translating it yields CASSPRGTRWDEQYF.

This clonotype was seen repeatedly, ten times or more. The chain couples TRBV29-1 to TRBJ1-1, with TRBD1 identical over 9 bases. This CDR3 comprises 13 residues. With 6 bases clipped from V and 2 bases from J, the junction kept 4 bases outside the gene matches. Germline V gene data show CDR1 as SQVTM and CDR2 as ANQGSEA. Written as DNA, the CDR3 is TGCAGCGTGAGGGGACAGGGTAACACTGAAGCTTTCTTT. Protein: CSVRGQGNTEAFF.

This clonotype has ten or more counts. The V call is TRBV20-1, the J call TRBJ2-3; D might be TRBD1 (6 bases). V was trimmed by 0 bases and J by 2 bases, leaving 15 bases between them. This CDR3 contains 16 residues. CDR1 is DFQATT, CDR2 SNEGSKA, per germline (reference sequence). The CDR3 nucleotides read TGCAGTGCTAGAGATAGGTCCAGGGGCCTCACAGATACGCAGTATTTT. This translates into CSARDRSRGLTDTQYF.

This clonotype was detected ten times or more. The chain uses TRBV20-1 and TRBJ2-1, with 15 bases fitting TRBD2. The CDR3 loop spans 14 amino acids. Trimming cost V 4 bases and J 9 bases; bases outside gene matches: 4. Germline values: CDR1 DFQATT, CDR2 SNEGSKA (reference sequence). CDR3: CSATGTSGGSEQFF. The CDR3 nucleotides read TGCAGTGCTACCGGGACTAGCGGGGGGAGTGAGCAGTTCTTC.

This clonotype has ten or more counts. The chain has TRBV29-1 and TRBJ2-1; D gene unclear. The germline CDR1 and CDR2 sequences are SQVTM and ANQGSEA. Trimming took 5 bases from V and 0 from J, leaving 11 bases between them. This CDR3 has 14 residues. CDR3 sequence: CSVSDLRSYNEQFF. The CDR3 DNA sequence: TGCAGCGTTAGTGACCTCCGCTCCTACAATGAGCAGTTCTTC.

This clonotype was counted many times. The rearrangement joins TRBV29-1 to TRBJ2-3; 8 bases match TRBD2. Trimming at V came to 5 bases and at J to 4 bases, leaving 5 bases not matched to a gene. The CDR3 has 13 residues. CDR1 and CDR2 from the germline V gene are SQVTM and ANQGSEA. The CDR3 spells CSVRGGLADTQYF. The CDR3 DNA is TGCAGCGTTCGGGGGGGCCTCGCAGATACGCAGTATTTT.

The chain links TRBV7-6 to TRBJ2-7; 9 bases line up with TRBD2. Germline V gene data show CDR1 as SGHVS and CDR2 as FNYEAQ. V lost 1 base to trimming and J lost 2 bases; unmatched junction nucleotides: 6. The CDR3 sequence is 16 residues long. The CDR3 here is CASSLGGAGGAYEQYF. In nucleotides, the CDR3 is TGTGCCAGCAGCTTAGGTGGGGCGGGAGGGGCCTACGAGCAGTACTTC. The full variable domain, rest sourced from reference TRBV7-6 and TRBJ2-7, is GAGVSQSPRYKVTKRGQDVALRCDPISGHVSLYWYRQALGQGPEFLTYFNYEAQQDKSGLPNDRFSAERPEGSISTLTIQRTEQRDSAMYRCASSLGGAGGAYEQYFGPGTRLTVT.

This clonotype occurred many times. The chain employs TRBV18 and TRBJ2-2; D unclear. V was pared by 2 bases and J by 3 bases, with 4 bases between. Germline V CDR1 and CDR2: KGHSH, LQKENI. The CDR3 has 13 residues. The CDR3 region is CASSPKYTGELFF. In DNA, the CDR3 is TGTGCCAGCTCACCAAAGTACACCGGGGAGCTGTTTTTT.

At least ten counts were recorded for this clonotype. The chain is built from TRBV5-1 and TRBJ2-1; D possibly corresponds to TRBD1 (6 bases). The CDR3 is 17 amino acids. Germline V gene sequence: CDR1 SGHRS, CDR2 YFSETQ. Trimming shortened V by 0 bases and J by 6 bases, and 19 bases separated the two germline ends. CDR3 sequence: CASSLAGGQGPFNEQFF. The DNA of the CDR3 is TGCGCCAGCAGCTTGGCTGGCGGGCAGGGGCCCTTCAATGAGCAGTTCTTC.

J is TRBJ2-1 and V is TRBV19; TRBD2 matches at 7 bases. After removal of 6 bases from V and 4 bases from J, the junction contained 9 bases not matched to a gene. Germline lookup yields CDR1 LNHDA and CDR2 SQIVND (reference sequence). The CDR3 has 15 residues. The DNA of the CDR3 is TGTGCCAGTAGCACCGGTGGGACTACTTACAATGAGCAGTTCTTC. Protein sequence: CASSTGGTTYNEQFF. Full variable domain (rest looked up from reference TRBV19 and TRBJ2-1): DGGITQSPKYLFRKEGQNVTLSCEQNLNHDAMYWYRQDPGQGLRLIYYSQIVNDFQKGDIAEGYSVSREKKESFPLTVTSAQKNPTAFYLCASSTGGTTYNEQFFGPGTRLTVL.

This clonotype was counted ten times or more. This chain uses TRBV28 with TRBJ2-2; a weak D match, TRBD1 (5 bases). V was shortened by 6 bases and J by 1 base, with 15 bases between the two germline ends. This CDR3 spans 16 amino acids. The germline CDR1 and CDR2 sequences are MDHEN and SYDVKM. Written as DNA, the CDR3 is TGTGCCAGCAGGCCGTCCGGACAACTGAACACCGGGGAGCTGTTTTTT. This gives the protein CASRPSGQLNTGELFF.

In its sample, this clonotype was seen many times. This chain links TRBV7-6 with TRBJ1-1, with D possibly matching TRBD1 (6 bases). Germline CDR1 SGHVS, CDR2 FNYEAQ. Trimming removed 5 bases at V and 2 bases at J, with 12 bases between. The CDR3 spans 14 residues. DNA of the CDR3: TGTGCCAGCAGCCCCCGGGACACAAACACTGAAGCTTTCTTT. Protein: CASSPRDTNTEAFF.

This clonotype was counted ten times or more. The chain recombines TRBV5-1 with TRBJ2-1; 9 nucleotides align to TRBD1. This CDR3 contains 15 residues. CDR1 is SGHRS, CDR2 YFSETQ, per germline. V trimming: 1 base; J trimming: 9 bases; junction bases outside the gene matches: 8. This chain's CDR3 is CASSLLGQGEGEQFF. The CDR3 region has the DNA TGCGCCAGCAGCTTGTTGGGACAGGGTGAAGGTGAGCAGTTCTTC. The full variable domain, completed using reference TRBV5-1 and TRBJ2-1, is KAGVTQTPRYLIKTRGQQVTLSCSPISGHRSVSWYQQTPGQGLQFLFEYFSETQRNKGNFPGRFSGRQFSNSRSEMNVSTLELGDSALYLCASSLLGQGEGEQFFGPGTRLTVL.

This clonotype was seen at least ten times. This chain uses TRBV7-2 with TRBJ1-1; D not certain. Trimming pared 0 bases from V and 3 bases from J, leaving 5 bases between. Germline V gives CDR1 SGHTA, CDR2 FQGNSA. The CDR3 covers 13 residues. CDR3: CASSLAWDTEAFF. CDR3 DNA: TGTGCCAGCAGCTTAGCTTGGGACACTGAAGCTTTCTTT.

This clonotype was observed many times. The rearrangement links TRBV7-9 to TRBJ1-5; 9 bases are shared with TRBD1. CDR3 size: 16 residues. The germline V gene encodes CDR1 SEHNR and CDR2 FQNEAQ (reference sequence). Germline trimming cut 5 bases from V and 4 bases from J; bases unmatched to any gene: 9. DNA of the CDR3: TGTGCCAGCAGCGTTAGAAGAGACAGGGGGAATCAGCCCCAGCATTTT. It translates to CASSVRRDRGNQPQHF.

The DNA for the CDR3 is TGTGCCAGCAGCTCCTCGGGACTAGCGGGGGGCTCCACGGGAGAGACCCAGTACTTC. This encodes CASSSSGLAGGSTGETQYF. J is TRBJ2-5 and V is TRBV5-5; 15 nucleotides line up with TRBD2. V lost 3 bases, J lost 4 bases, and 13 bases stayed unmatched. Germline CDR1 reads SGHKS; CDR2 reads YYEKEE (reference sequence). The CDR3 has 19 residues.

In its sample, this clonotype was seen many times. One end of the junction varies from germline; a read error may be responsible. This chain joins TRBV11-2 and TRBJ2-3; 7 bases map to TRBD2. The length of the CDR3 is 14 residues. In germline, CDR1 is SGHAT, CDR2 FQNNGV. CDR3 in amino acids: CASSLGLATNTQYF. The CDR3 coding sequence is TGTGCCAGCAGCTTAGGACTAGCCACAAATACGCAGTATTTT.

This clonotype was counted many times. This chain's CDR3 is CASSRQQETQYF. Here the CDR3 DNA reads TGCGCCAGCAGCCGGCAGCAAGAGACCCAGTACTTC. The chain is built from TRBV5-1 and TRBJ2-5; D unclear. CDR1 is SGHRS, CDR2 YFSETQ, per germline. The CDR3 covers 12 residues. Deletions cut 4 bases from V and 2 bases from J, with 6 bases between.

This clonotype was detected many times. The genes are TRBV20-1 and TRBJ1-2; D may be TRBD1 (6 bases). This CDR3 comprises 14 residues. Trimming left V 0 bases short and J 1 base short, with 9 bases between. In germline, CDR1 is DFQATT, CDR2 SNEGSKA (reference sequence). The CDR3 sequence is CSAREAGDNYGYTF. The CDR3 DNA follows: TGCAGTGCTAGAGAAGCAGGGGATAACTATGGCTACACCTTC.

This clonotype was seen at least ten times. The J gene is TRBJ2-7, the V gene TRBV5-1; D gene ambiguous. Between the trimmed V and J ends, which lost 3 bases and 1 base, there was a span of 14 bases. Germline assignment: CDR1 SGHRS and CDR2 YFSETQ. This CDR3 is built from 15 residues. The CDR3 sequence: CASSSDLNPSYEQYF. The CDR3 region has the DNA TGCGCCAGCAGCTCGGACCTGAACCCATCCTACGAGCAGTACTTC.

This clonotype has at least ten counts. This rearrangement joins TRBV5-1 to TRBJ2-7; D gene ambiguous. CDR1 and CDR2 (germline): SGHRS, YFSETQ. The CDR3 spans 13 residues. Trimming left V 7 bases short and J 4 bases short, with 15 bases between. The CDR3 bases are TGCGCCAGCGGATTACACGACGCTTACGAGCAGTACTTC. Its translation is CASGLHDAYEQYF. Full variable domain (missing parts from reference TRBV5-1 and TRBJ2-7): KAGVTQTPRYLIKTRGQQVTLSCSPISGHRSVSWYQQTPGQGLQFLFEYFSETQRNKGNFPGRFSGRQFSNSRSEMNVSTLELGDSALYLCASGLHDAYEQYFGPGTRLTVT.